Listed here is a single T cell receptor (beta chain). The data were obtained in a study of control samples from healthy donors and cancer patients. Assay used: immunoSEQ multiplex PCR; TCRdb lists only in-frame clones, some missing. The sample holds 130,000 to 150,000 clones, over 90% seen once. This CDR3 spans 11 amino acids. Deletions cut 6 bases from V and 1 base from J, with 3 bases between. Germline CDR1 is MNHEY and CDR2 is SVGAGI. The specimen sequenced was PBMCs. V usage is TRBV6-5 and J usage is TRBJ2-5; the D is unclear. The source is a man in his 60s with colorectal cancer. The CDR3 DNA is TGTGCCAGCAGAGCCCAAGAGACCCAGTACTTC. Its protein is CASRAQETQYF.